The rows below give T cell receptor beta chains drawn from one sample of a study of blood T cell repertoires in COVID-19. Measured with immunoSEQ multiplex PCR; TCRdb has only the in-frame clones, and not every one. This sample has approximately 240,000 clones, with approximately 87% found just once. Sequenced sample: PBMCs or T cells enriched from blood (not recorded which). The receptors come from a woman between 50 and 59 years old in a cohort exposed to, infected with or recovered from COVID-19 (not recorded which). Both conserved end residues are part of each CDR3.

TRBV11-2 CASSLQDTPRPDYGYTF
TRBV15 CATSRGGLETQYF
TRBV4-2 CASSQDRSGGYNEQFF
TRBV24-1 CATTPRNRGENNSPLHF
TRBV5-1 CASSLRQGTNEKLFF
TRBV5-1 CASSPGTGRYGYTF
TRBV6-5 CASGRTGPGDYGYTF
TRBV5-1 CASSSGGNYNEKLFF
TRBV3-1/TRBV3-2 CASSQGLAGLWEQFF
TRBV10-2 CASSRDDYGYTF
TRBV11-2 CASILGGGNTFYEQYF
TRBV29-1 CSVLVGLGGTEAFF
TRBV2 CASSGGGIHEQYF
TRBV6-5 CASSYSGGNTEAFF
TRBV5-1 CASSLGTGVNSPLHF
TRBV12-3/TRBV12-4 CASSLRGDTQYF
TRBV25-1 CASSEWGDSETDTQYF
TRBV28 CASKSGSWDEQYF
TRBV7-2 CASSSTIQETQYF
TRBV29-1 CSVPGGGRELFF
TRBV2 CASREDRGTIYTEAFF
TRBV30 CAWSPGAEQYF
TRBV19 CATGTSGQETQYF
TRBV12-5 CASGGQGVDYGYTF
TRBV7-9 CASGGTGAYEQYF
TRBV12-5 CASALPGQSNYGYTF
TRBV27 CASSRQDNTNTEAFF
TRBV9 CASSPSRGRTEAFF
TRBV6-5 CASSLFRNQPQHF